These 14 T cell receptor beta chains came from one sample sequenced in a study of blood T cell repertoires in COVID-19. Method: immunoSEQ multiplex PCR; TCRdb's copy keeps in-frame clones and lacks some. The data show some 70,000 clones, approximately 86% seen once. The source material was peripheral blood. The source of these receptors is a woman aged 55-70 years with acute or convalescent COVID-19.

This clone was seen just once. V and J are TRBV28 and TRBJ1-1, with TRBD1 matching over 7 bases. The germline V gene has CDR1 MDHEN and CDR2 SYDVKM. V was clipped by 3 bases and J by 5 bases; unmatched bases: 6. The CDR3 extends over 14 amino acids. CDR3 bases: TGTGCCAGCAGTTTTGTCAGGGGGACGACTGAAGCTTTCTTT. Translating it yields CASSFVRGTTEAFF.

The chain combines TRBV24-1 with TRBJ1-4; 8 bases align to TRBD1. J lost 8 bases, V lost 6 bases, and 1 base had no gene match. Germline-derived CDR1 and CDR2 are KGHDR and SFDVKD. There are 12 residues in the CDR3. In DNA form, the CDR3 reads TGTGCCACCAGTACAGGGGGGGAAAAACTGTTTTTT. Protein product: CATSTGGEKLFF.

The rearrangement uses TRBV28 and TRBJ1-2; D unclear. The length of the CDR3 is 11 residues. Trimming removed 8 bases at V and 4 bases at J, with 8 bases between. Germline CDR1 reads MDHEN; CDR2 reads SYDVKM. The CDR3 nucleotides read TGTGCCAGCCACACAACCTATGGCTACACCTTC. Amino acids: CASHTTYGYTF.

V usage is TRBV19 and J usage is TRBJ2-2; TRBD1 aligns across 9 bases. Germline lookup yields CDR1 LNHDA and CDR2 SQIVND (reference sequence). The V gene end was trimmed by 5 bases and the J gene end by 1 base; junction bases not matched to a gene: 2. This CDR3 has 15 residues. The CDR3 DNA follows: TGTGCCAGTAGTTTGGGACAGGGGAACACCGGGGAGCTGTTTTTT. This translates into CASSLGQGNTGELFF.

J is TRBJ2-6 and V is TRBV7-9; 8 bases are shared with TRBD1. The length of the CDR3 is 17 residues. With V trimmed by 5 bases and J by 0 bases, 6 bases remained unmatched. Germline V gene sequence: CDR1 SEHNR, CDR2 FQNEAQ (reference sequence). CDR3 nucleotide sequence: TGTGCCAGCAGCCCGGGACAGGCGCCCTCTGGGGCCAACGTCCTGACTTTC. Translating gives CASSPGQAPSGANVLTF.

The rearrangement joins TRBV29-1 to TRBJ2-7; 9 bases map to TRBD1. Germline-derived CDR1 and CDR2 are SQVTM and ANQGSEA. The CDR3 length is 14 residues. Trimming took 7 bases from V and 5 from J; bases not matched to a gene: 12. CDR3 residues: CSARAGTGWDEQYF. CDR3 coding DNA: TGCAGCGCCCGAGCCGGGACAGGGTGGGACGAGCAGTACTTC.

V is TRBV27 and J is TRBJ1-1; D gene unclear. CDR3 length: 13 amino acids. Trimming shortened V by 5 bases and J by 6 bases, and 13 bases separated the two germline ends. Germline values: CDR1 MNHEY, CDR2 SMNVEV (reference sequence). CDR3: CASSPRFLAEAFF. DNA of the CDR3: TGTGCCAGCAGTCCCAGGTTTTTAGCTGAAGCTTTCTTT.

The table lists this clone with a count of one. In DNA form, the CDR3 reads TGTGCCAGCAGTTTGGCGGGGGGGCCCAATCAGCCCCAGCATTTT. It yields the protein CASSLAGGPNQPQHF. The genes are TRBV28 and TRBJ1-5, with a possible D match to TRBD1 (6 bases). The CDR3 totals 15 residues. Germline CDR1 is MDHEN and CDR2 is SYDVKM. Trimming removed 3 bases at V and 3 bases at J, with 12 bases between.

The chain has TRBV2 and TRBJ1-5; TRBD1 aligns across 7 bases. Germline CDR1 SNHLY, CDR2 FYNNEI. This CDR3 comprises 16 residues. The trim removed 6 bases at V and 0 bases at J, leaving 8 bases unmatched. CDR3 sequence reads: CASRTDRRFSNQPQHF. DNA for the CDR3: TGTGCCAGCAGGACGGACAGGAGGTTTAGCAATCAGCCCCAGCATTTT.

The J gene is TRBJ2-5, the V gene TRBV3-1 (or the pseudogene TRBV3-2); 7 positions agree with TRBD2. Germline lookup yields CDR1 LGHDT and CDR2 YNNKEL (reference sequence). The CDR3 has 16 amino acids. Trimming removed 0 bases from V and 0 bases from J; junction bases left unmatched: 4. In DNA, the CDR3 is TGTGCCAGCAGCCAAGATTCCACTAGCGACCAAGAGACCCAGTACTTC. Protein: CASSQDSTSDQETQYF.

CDR3 nucleotides: TGTGCCAGCAGTTTGCAGGGGGCAAACACTGAAGCTTTCTTT. This encodes CASSLQGANTEAFF. The J gene is TRBJ1-1, the V gene TRBV6-5; 8 nucleotides line up with TRBD1. Trimming removed 4 bases from V and 2 bases from J; junction bases left unmatched: 3. Germline V gives CDR1 MNHEY, CDR2 SVGAGI. The CDR3 sequence is 14 residues long.

The V gene is TRBV14, the J gene TRBJ1-2; unclear D gene. CDR1 and CDR2 from the germline V gene are SGHDN and FVKESK. This CDR3 has 14 amino acids. The V and J ends lost 4 bases and 5 bases respectively, with 14 bases between them. CDR3 DNA: TGTGCCAGCAGCCTTGGCCCCGGAGGATATGGCTACACCTTC. Protein sequence: CASSLGPGGYGYTF. The variable domain in full, completed from reference TRBV14 and TRBJ1-2, reads EAGVTQFPSHSVIEKGQTVTLRCDPISGHDNLYWYRRVMGKEIKFLLHFVKESKQDESGMPNNRFLAERTGGTYSTLKVQPAELEDSGVYFCASSLGPGGYGYTFGSGTRLTVV.

This chain links TRBV7-9 with TRBJ1-3; possible D gene TRBD1, 5 bases. Germline CDR1 SEHNR, CDR2 FQNEAQ (reference sequence). Between the trimmed V and J ends, which lost 5 bases and 7 bases, there was a span of 18 bases. CDR3 length: 15 residues. The CDR3: CASSPARGVVNTIYF. In nucleotides, the CDR3 is TGTGCCAGCAGCCCCGCCCGGGGGGTAGTGAACACCATATATTTT.

The V call is TRBV5-5, the J call TRBJ1-2; possibly TRBD1 for D (6 bases). Trimming cost V 3 bases and J 4 bases, with 13 bases left between them. The CDR3 consists of 14 residues. Germline lookup yields CDR1 SGHKS and CDR2 YYEKEE (reference sequence). The CDR3 sequence is CASSSGSGVYGYTF. In nucleotides, the CDR3 is TGTGCCAGCAGCTCGGGGTCAGGGGTCTATGGCTACACCTTC.